This T cell receptor (beta chain) came from a study of beta chain features in type 1 diabetes. Sequencing targeted expressed TCRB transcripts, as all isolated RNA had been reverse transcribed. TCRdb's table, derived via immunoSEQ multiplex PCR, lists solely in-frame clones and lacks some. This repertoire shows a few hundred thousand clones, 30% found once; its top ten account for 0.05% to 0.065%. V was cut by 2 bases and J by 10 bases, with 15 bases left in between. The CDR3 runs 14 residues. Germline-derived CDR1 and CDR2 are LGHNT and FRNRAP. Each of the sorted populations had a purity greater than 95%.

The sequencing sample was made of naive CD4+ T cells from blood. The V gene is TRBV12-5, the J gene TRBJ2-1, with TRBD2 as a possible D gene (6 bases). The TCR sequence derives from a man younger than 30 in good health. The CDR3, as DNA: TGTGCTAGTGGTTTGTTTAGCGGTCTGGGGGAGCAGTTCTTC. Protein sequence: CASGLFSGLGEQFF.